This TCR beta chain appears in the sequencing data of a study of CD8+CD57+ T cells in acquired aplastic anemia. Broader study findings: Patients and controls were found to share twenty-nine CD8+ CDR3 sequences.

In the case of this clonotype: The antigen is unknown.

Patients who underwent sequencing had shown CD8+CD57+ cell expansion by flow cytometry. The diagnosis in all patients was severe acquired aplastic anemia. No patient had been given any therapy when blood was sampled. V was cut by 1 base and J by 2 bases, with 7 bases left in between. This CDR3 is 13 amino acids long. Germline V gives CDR1 DFQATT, CDR2 SNEGSKA (reference sequence). Genomic DNA constituted the template upon which TCR beta VDJ and CDR3 profiling was performed. Using its own MiXCR run on the reads, TCRdb lists one record per CDR3 protein. The table lists about 120,000 distinct CDR3 sequences, under 60% of them singletons, with about 31% in the top ten.

V and J are TRBV20-1 and TRBJ2-3; D uncertain. Sequencing was performed on sorted CD4+, CD8+, or CD8+CD57+ T cells (not recorded which) from PBMCs. This clonotype was obtained from a human donor with aplastic anemia. This chain's CDR3 is CSARGVTTDTQYF. The DNA of the CDR3 is TGCAGTGCTAGAGGTGTTACCACAGATACGCAGTATTTT.